This T cell receptor beta chain was obtained from a study of human T cells and chemical hapten exposure. Across the whole study: Variability of per-sample TCR yields stemmed mainly from small differences in pooled library volume. Findings and caveats of the study: While controls formed fewer of them, expanded TCRs formed significantly more large CDR3 similarity clusters. TCRs at a frequency above 1 in 1000 stayed unchanged with DPC sensitization.

Noted time point: patch test 2, 6 weeks after DPC sensitization. Treatment described: therapeutic diphenylcyclopropenone sensitization with weekly scalp DPC. This clonotype has more than one count but fewer than ten. Its antigen is unknown. The study's library attached unique molecular identifiers to single cDNA molecules. TCRdb processed the RACE reads anew with MiXCR; each CDR3 protein has one entry. This table holds a few hundred thousand distinct CDR3 sequences, nearly 6.5% found once. Germline values: CDR1 MGHRA, CDR2 YSYEKL. The V and J ends lost 6 bases and 7 bases, in that order; junction bases with no gene match: 3. The length of the CDR3 is 14 residues.

This clonotype was obtained from a woman younger than 35 with alopecia areata. Some clones in this sample may be carry-over from other donors' samples. Source: whole blood, taken in connection with sensitization to the hapten diphenylcyclopropenone (DPC). The chain employs TRBV4-1 and TRBJ2-2; 12 bases match TRBD2. This CDR3 is CASRLTSGGGELFF. The CDR3 nucleotides are TGCGCCAGCAGACTGACTAGCGGGGGCGGGGAGCTGTTTTTT.